A single sample is the source of the 9 T cell receptor beta chains below, sequenced in a study of T cells in Graves' hyperthyroidism and ophthalmopathy. RNA transcripts yielded amplified TCR beta CDR3 regions. The study used the HTBI primer set for a first-round RT-PCR of the TCR CDR3. Using its own MiXCR run on the multiplex PCR reads, TCRdb lists one record per CDR3 protein. The sample holds approximately 570,000 distinct CDR3 sequences, just under 20% seen once. The sequencing sample was made of blood. The receptors were gathered from a man aged 35 to 55 with Graves' ophthalmopathy.

The rearrangement joins TRBV5-6 to TRBJ2-7, with TRBD1 as a possible D gene (5 bases). Germline assignment: CDR1 SGHDT and CDR2 YYEEEE. The CDR3 runs 12 residues. The V end lost 4 bases, the J end lost 6 bases, and 11 bases lay between the germline ends. For the CDR3, the DNA is TGTGCCAGCAGCCTGGGGCAGGCCGAGCAGTACTTC. Translated, it gives CASSLGQAEQYF.

For this clonotype: Its ends do not fully match the called genes, so a read error is possible. The chain has TRBV6-2 or TRBV6-3 and TRBJ1-6; 8 bases agree with TRBD1. CDR1 and CDR2 from the germline V gene are MNHEY and SVGEGT. This CDR3 has 14 amino acids. The CDR3, as DNA: TGCGCCAGCAGCGGGGGACAGGATAATCCACCCCTCCACTTT. Translation: CASSGGQDNPPLHF.

This chain connects TRBV28 to TRBJ2-3; the match to TRBD2 covers 12 bases. Germline V CDR1 and CDR2: MDHEN, SYDVKM. The CDR3 runs to 19 residues. V shed 3 bases, J shed 2 bases, and the junction held 12 bases outside the gene matches. CDR3 DNA: TGTGCCAGCAGTTTCAAAATATCGACTAGCGGGAGCCCCACAGATACGCAGTATTTT. Translating it yields CASSFKISTSGSPTDTQYF.

This clonotype was detected a few times. The J gene is TRBJ1-1, the V gene TRBV19; D might be TRBD1 (5 bases). The length of the CDR3 is 16 residues. Germline CDR1 and CDR2: LNHDA and SQIVND (reference sequence). The V end was cut by 3 bases, the J end by 1 base, with 15 bases between. CDR3 region: CASSMRPGNRNTEAFF. The CDR3 coding sequence is TGTGCCAGTAGTATGAGGCCAGGGAATAGGAACACTGAAGCTTTCTTT.

V and J are TRBV7-8 and TRBJ1-4, with D possibly being TRBD1 (6 bases). The germline V gene encodes CDR1 SGHVS and CDR2 FQNEAQ. The length of the CDR3 is 14 residues. Trimming pared 6 bases from V and 2 bases from J, leaving 10 bases between. The CDR3 here is CASRPTGTNEKLFF. Here the CDR3 DNA reads TGTGCCAGCAGACCAACAGGGACTAATGAAAAACTGTTTTTT.

To note about this clonotype: Just one base apart from a much larger clone, this may be a read error. Here the CDR3 reads CASNLVAGHYEQYF. In DNA form, the CDR3 reads TGTGCCAGCAACTTAGTTGCGGGGCACTACGAGCAGTACTTC. J is TRBJ2-7 and V is TRBV7-9; tentative D call: TRBD2 (6 bases). CDR3 length: 14 residues. CDR1 and CDR2 (germline): SEHNR, FQNEAQ (reference sequence).

The chain combines TRBV9 with TRBJ1-4; 7 nucleotides align to TRBD1. Germline V CDR1 and CDR2: SGDLS, YYNGEE. The length of the CDR3 is 15 residues. V was pared by 3 bases and J by 4 bases, with 6 bases of the junction left unmatched. The CDR3 nucleotides read TGTGCCAGCAGCGCCTTACAGGGGCGTAATGAAAAACTGTTTTTT. Amino acid sequence: CASSALQGRNEKLFF. The variable domain in full, completed from reference TRBV9 and TRBJ1-4, reads DSGVTQTPKHLITATGQRVTLRCSPRSGDLSVYWYQQSLDQGLQFLIQYYNGEERAKGNILERFSAQQFPDLHSELNLSSLELGDSALYFCASSALQGRNEKLFFGSGTQLSVL.

This clonotype was detected only a few times. The chain joins TRBV29-1 to TRBJ2-2; D call uncertain. The CDR3 runs 12 residues. Trimming pared 6 bases from V and 7 bases from J, leaving 12 bases between. Germline CDR1 and CDR2: SQVTM and ANQGSEA. The CDR3, as DNA: TGCAGCGTCCCCGCAGGTGGCGGGGAGCTGTTTTTT. Its translation is CSVPAGGGELFF.

This clonotype occurred many times. The rearrangement uses TRBV28 and TRBJ1-1; D uncertain. V was shortened by 4 bases and J by 6 bases, with 18 bases between the two germline ends. This CDR3 comprises 15 residues. Germline CDR1 and CDR2: MDHEN and SYDVKM. The CDR3 DNA reads TGTGCCAGCAGTTCGGTCGGACCTCTAATGTCTGAAGCTTTCTTT. It encodes CASSSVGPLMSEAFF.